This T cell receptor beta chain stems from a study of shared clonotypes between healthy human individuals. Germline values: CDR1 GTSNPN, CDR2 SVGIG (reference sequence). The ends lost 8 bases at V and 5 bases at J; junction bases unmatched: 10. The CDR3 is 14 amino acids. Donors were healthy HIV-negative adults without recent acute infections or vaccinations. The study drew all its donors from Caucasian adults living in Nashville, Tennessee. The repertoire was sequenced with immunoSEQ multiplex PCR; TCRdb's copy has only in-frame clones and lacks some. Here the sample spans roughly 2.5 million clones, approximately 90% being singletons.

The chain uses TRBV30 and TRBJ1-3, with TRBD1 matching 9 bases. The sequencing sample was made of naive CD4+ T cells sorted from blood. Described subset: CD45RA+ positively selected. This clonotype was obtained from a man younger than 30 in good health. Here the CDR3 reads CAGLQGANRNTIYF. CDR3 nucleotides: TGTGCCGGACTACAGGGGGCAAATAGAAACACCATATATTTT. Filled out from reference TRBV30 and TRBJ1-3, the complete variable domain reads SQTIHQWPATLVQPVGSPLSLECTVEGTSNPNLYWYRQAAGRGLQLLFYSVGIGQISSEVPQNLSASRPQDRQFILSSKKLLLSDSGFYLCAGLQGANRNTIYFGEGSWLTVV.